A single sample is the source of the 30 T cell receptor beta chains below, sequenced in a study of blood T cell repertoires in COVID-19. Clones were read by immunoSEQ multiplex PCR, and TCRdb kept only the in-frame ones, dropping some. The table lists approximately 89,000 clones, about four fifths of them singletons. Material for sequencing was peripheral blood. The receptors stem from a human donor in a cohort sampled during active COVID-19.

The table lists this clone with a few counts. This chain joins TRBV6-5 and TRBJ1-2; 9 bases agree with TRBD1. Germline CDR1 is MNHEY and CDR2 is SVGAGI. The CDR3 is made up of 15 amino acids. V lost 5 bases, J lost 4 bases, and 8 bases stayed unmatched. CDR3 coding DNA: TGTGCCAGCAGTACGGACAGGGGACGTGGCTATGGCTACACCTTC. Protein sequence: CASSTDRGRGYGYTF.

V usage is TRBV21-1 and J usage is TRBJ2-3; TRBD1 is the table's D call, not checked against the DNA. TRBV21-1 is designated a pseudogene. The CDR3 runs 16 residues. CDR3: CASSKSRQGARDTQYF. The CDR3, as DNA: TGTGCCAGCAGCAAAAGTCGACAGGGGGCGAGAGATACGCAGTATTTT.

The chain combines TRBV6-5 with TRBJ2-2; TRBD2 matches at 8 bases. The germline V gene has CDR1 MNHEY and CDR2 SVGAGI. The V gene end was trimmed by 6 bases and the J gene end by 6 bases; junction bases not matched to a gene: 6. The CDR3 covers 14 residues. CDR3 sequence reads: CASRVAGTAGELFF. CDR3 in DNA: TGTGCCAGCAGGGTAGCGGGAACAGCCGGGGAGCTGTTTTTT.

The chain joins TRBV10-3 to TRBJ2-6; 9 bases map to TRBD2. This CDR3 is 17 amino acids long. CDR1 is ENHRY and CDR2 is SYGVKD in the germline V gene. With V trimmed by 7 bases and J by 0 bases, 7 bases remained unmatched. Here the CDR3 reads CAITPGTSISGANVLTF. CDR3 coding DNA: TGTGCCATCACCCCCGGGACTAGCATCTCTGGGGCCAACGTCCTGACTTTC.

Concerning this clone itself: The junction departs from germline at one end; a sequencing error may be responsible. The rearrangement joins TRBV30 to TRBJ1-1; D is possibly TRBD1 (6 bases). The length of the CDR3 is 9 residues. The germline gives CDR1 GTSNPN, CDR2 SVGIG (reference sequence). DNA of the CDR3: TGTGCCTGGGGCCAGGGGCACCTTTTT. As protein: CAWGQGHLF.

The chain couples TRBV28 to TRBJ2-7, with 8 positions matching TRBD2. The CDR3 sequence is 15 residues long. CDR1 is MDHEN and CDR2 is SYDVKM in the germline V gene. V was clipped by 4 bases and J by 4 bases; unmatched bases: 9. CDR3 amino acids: CASSSSEREWYEQYF. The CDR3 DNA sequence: TGTGCCAGCAGTTCCTCCGAGCGGGAGTGGTACGAGCAGTACTTC.

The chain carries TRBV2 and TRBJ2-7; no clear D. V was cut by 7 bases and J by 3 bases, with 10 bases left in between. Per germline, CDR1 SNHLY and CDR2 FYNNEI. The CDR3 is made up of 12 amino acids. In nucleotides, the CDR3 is TGTGCCAGCACTTCTTTCCGCTACGAGCAGTACTTC. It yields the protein CASTSFRYEQYF.

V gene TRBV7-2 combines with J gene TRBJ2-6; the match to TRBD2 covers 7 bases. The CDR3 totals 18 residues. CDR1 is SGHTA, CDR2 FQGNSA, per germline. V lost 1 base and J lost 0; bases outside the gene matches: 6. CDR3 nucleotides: TGTGCCAGCAGCTTAGTTGCTAGCGGAAGCTCTGGGGCCAACGTCCTGACTTTC. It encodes CASSLVASGSSGANVLTF.

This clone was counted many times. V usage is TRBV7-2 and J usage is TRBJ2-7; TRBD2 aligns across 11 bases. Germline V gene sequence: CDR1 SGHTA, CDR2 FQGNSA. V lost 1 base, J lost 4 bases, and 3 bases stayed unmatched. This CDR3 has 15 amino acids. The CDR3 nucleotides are TGTGCCAGCAGCTTAGGACTAGCGGGAACGTACGAGCAGTACTTC. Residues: CASSLGLAGTYEQYF.

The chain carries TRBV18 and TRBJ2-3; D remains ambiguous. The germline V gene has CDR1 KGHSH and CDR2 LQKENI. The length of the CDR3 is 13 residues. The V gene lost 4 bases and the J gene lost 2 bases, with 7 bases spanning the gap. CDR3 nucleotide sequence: TGTGCCAGCTCACGACACCCCACAGATACGCAGTATTTT. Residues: CASSRHPTDTQYF.

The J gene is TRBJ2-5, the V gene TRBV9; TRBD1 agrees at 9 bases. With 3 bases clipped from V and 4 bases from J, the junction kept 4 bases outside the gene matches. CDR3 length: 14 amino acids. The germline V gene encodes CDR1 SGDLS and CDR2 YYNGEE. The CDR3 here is CASSDDRGGETQYF. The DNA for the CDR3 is TGTGCCAGCAGCGACGACAGGGGGGGAGAGACCCAGTACTTC.

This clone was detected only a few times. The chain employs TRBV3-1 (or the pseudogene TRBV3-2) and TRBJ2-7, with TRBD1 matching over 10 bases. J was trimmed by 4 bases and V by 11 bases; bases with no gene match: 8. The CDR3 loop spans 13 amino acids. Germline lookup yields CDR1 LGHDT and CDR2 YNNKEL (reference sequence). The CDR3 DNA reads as TGTGCCTCCGGACAGGGGGGGATGTACGAGCAGTACTTC. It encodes CASGQGGMYEQYF.

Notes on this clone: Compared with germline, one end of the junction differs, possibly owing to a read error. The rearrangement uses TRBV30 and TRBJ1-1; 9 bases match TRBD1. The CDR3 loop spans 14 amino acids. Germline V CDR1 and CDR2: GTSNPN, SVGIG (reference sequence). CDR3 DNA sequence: TGTGCCTGGAGTGTACCGTCCGGGACAGGGATTATAATCTTT. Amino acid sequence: CAWSVPSGTGIIIF.

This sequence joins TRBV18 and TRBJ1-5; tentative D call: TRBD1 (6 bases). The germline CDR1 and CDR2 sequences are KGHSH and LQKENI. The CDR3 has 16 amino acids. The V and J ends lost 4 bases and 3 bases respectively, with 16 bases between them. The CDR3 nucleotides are TGTGCCAGCTCACGAGGACAGCCCTCTCCCAATCAGCCCCAGCATTTT. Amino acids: CASSRGQPSPNQPQHF.

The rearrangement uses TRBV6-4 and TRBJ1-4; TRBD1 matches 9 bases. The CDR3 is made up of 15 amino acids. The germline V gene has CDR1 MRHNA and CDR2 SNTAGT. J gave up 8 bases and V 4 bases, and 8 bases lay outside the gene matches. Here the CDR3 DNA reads TGTGCCAGCAGTGCCTCCGGGACAGGGAGAGAAAAACTGTTTTTT. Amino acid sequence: CASSASGTGREKLFF.

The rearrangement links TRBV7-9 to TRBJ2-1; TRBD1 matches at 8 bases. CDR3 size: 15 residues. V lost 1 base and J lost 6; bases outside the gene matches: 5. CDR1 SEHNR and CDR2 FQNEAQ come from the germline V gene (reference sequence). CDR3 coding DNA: TGTGCCAGCAGCTTAGTCCTAGGACAGGGCAATGAGCAGTTCTTC. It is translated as CASSLVLGQGNEQFF. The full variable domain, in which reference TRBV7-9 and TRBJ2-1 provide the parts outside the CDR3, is DTGVSQNPRHKITKRGQNVTFRCDPISEHNRLYWYRQTLGQGPEFLTYFQNEAQLEKSRLLSDRFSAERPKGSFSTLEIQRTEQGDSAMYLCASSLVLGQGNEQFFGPGTRLTVL.

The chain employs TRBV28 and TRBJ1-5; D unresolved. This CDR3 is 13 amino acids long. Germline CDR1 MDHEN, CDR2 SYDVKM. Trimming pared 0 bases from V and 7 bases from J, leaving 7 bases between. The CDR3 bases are TGTGCCAGCAGTTTATGGAAAGCCCAGCCCCAGCATTTT. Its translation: CASSLWKAQPQHF.

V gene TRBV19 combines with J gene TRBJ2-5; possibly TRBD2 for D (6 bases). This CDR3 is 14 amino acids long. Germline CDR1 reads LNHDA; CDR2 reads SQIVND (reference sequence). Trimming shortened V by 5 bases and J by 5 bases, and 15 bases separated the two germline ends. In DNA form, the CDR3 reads TGTGCCAGTAGTCCCCAGGGAGGAGGGGAGACCCAGTACTTC. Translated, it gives CASSPQGGGETQYF. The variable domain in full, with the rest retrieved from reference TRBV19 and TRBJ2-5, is DGGITQSPKYLFRKEGQNVTLSCEQNLNHDAMYWYRQDPGQGLRLIYYSQIVNDFQKGDIAEGYSVSREKKESFPLTVTSAQKNPTAFYLCASSPQGGGETQYFGPGTRLLVL.

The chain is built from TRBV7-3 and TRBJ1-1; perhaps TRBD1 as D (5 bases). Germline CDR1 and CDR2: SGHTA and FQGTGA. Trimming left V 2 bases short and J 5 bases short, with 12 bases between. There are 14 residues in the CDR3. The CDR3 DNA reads TGTGCCAGCAGCTTAGATGGGGGGAGGACTGAAGCTTTCTTT. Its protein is CASSLDGGRTEAFF.

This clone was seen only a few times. The DNA for the CDR3 is TGTGCCAGCTCACCAACGGGAGGCCCCTACGAGCAGTACTTC. Translated, it gives CASSPTGGPYEQYF. J is TRBJ2-7 and V is TRBV18, with TRBD2 identical over 7 bases. J lost 2 bases, V lost 2 bases, and 3 bases had no gene match. This CDR3 has 14 amino acids. The germline V gene encodes CDR1 KGHSH and CDR2 LQKENI.

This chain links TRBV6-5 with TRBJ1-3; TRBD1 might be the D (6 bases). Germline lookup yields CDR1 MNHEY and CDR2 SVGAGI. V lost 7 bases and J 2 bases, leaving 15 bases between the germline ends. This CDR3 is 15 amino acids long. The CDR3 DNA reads TGTGCCAGCACTCCCCACAGGGCCACTGGAAACACCATATATTTT. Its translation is CASTPHRATGNTIYF.

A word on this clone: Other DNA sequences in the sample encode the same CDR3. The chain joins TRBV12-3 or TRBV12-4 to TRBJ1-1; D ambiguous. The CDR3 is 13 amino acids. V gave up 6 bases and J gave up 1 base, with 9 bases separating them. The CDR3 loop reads CASSRGGNTEAFF. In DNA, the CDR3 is TGTGCCAGCAGCCGGGGAGGGAACACTGAAGCTTTCTTT.

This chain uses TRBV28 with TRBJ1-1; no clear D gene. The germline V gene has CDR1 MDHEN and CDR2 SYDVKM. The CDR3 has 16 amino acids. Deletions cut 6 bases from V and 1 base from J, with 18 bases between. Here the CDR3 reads CASRSNFRFKNTEAFF. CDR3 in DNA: TGTGCCAGCAGGTCAAATTTCAGGTTTAAGAACACTGAAGCTTTCTTT.

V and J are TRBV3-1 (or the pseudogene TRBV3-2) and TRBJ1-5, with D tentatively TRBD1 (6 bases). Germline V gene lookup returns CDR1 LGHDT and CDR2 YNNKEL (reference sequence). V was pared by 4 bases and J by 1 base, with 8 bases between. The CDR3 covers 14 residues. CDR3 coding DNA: TGTGCCAGCAGCCGACAGGAAAGCAATCAGCCCCAGCATTTT. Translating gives CASSRQESNQPQHF.

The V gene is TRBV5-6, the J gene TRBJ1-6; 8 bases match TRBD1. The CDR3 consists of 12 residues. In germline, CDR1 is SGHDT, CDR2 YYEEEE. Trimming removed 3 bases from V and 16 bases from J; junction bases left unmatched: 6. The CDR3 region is CASSSYRGNLHF. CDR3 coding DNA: TGTGCCAGCAGCTCTTACAGGGGGAATCTCCACTTT.

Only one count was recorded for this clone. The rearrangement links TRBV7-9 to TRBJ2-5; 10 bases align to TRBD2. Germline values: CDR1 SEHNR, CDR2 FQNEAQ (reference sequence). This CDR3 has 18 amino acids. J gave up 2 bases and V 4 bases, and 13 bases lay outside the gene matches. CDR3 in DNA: TGTGCCAGCAGCTCAAAAGCGGGAGGGCAGGGAAGACAAGAGACCCAGTACTTC. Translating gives CASSSKAGGQGRQETQYF.

The CDR3 is CASSQGLVRGVYEQYF. The CDR3 coding sequence is TGTGCCAGCAGCCAAGGGCTAGTCAGGGGGGTATACGAGCAGTACTTC. The V and J genes are TRBV3-1 (or the pseudogene TRBV3-2) and TRBJ2-7; a weak D match, TRBD1 (7 bases). This CDR3 is 16 amino acids long. Trimming left V 1 base short and J 4 bases short, with 17 bases between. The germline V gene has CDR1 LGHDT and CDR2 YNNKEL (reference sequence).

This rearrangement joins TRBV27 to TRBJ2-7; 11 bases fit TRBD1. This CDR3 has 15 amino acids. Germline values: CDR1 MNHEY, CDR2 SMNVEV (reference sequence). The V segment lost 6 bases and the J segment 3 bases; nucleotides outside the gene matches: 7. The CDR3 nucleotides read TGTGCCAGCAGCCTCCGGGACAGGGGGATCTACGAGCAGTACTTC. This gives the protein CASSLRDRGIYEQYF.

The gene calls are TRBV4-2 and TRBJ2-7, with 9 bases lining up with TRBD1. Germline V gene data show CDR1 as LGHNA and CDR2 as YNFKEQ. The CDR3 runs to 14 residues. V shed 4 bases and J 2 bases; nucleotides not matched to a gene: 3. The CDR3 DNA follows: TGTGCCAGCAGCCCGAGGACAGGGGCCTACGAGCAGTACTTC. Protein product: CASSPRTGAYEQYF.

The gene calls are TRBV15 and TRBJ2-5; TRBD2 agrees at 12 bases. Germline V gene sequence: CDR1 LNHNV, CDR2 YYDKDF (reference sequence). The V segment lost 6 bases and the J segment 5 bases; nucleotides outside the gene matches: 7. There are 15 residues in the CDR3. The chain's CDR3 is CATRPTSGRWETQYF. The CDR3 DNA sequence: TGTGCCACCAGACCTACTAGCGGGAGGTGGGAGACCCAGTACTTC.